Following are 20 T cell receptor beta chains from one sample sequenced in a study of CD8 T cells in Susac syndrome. Random hexamers were used to reverse transcribe an amount of roughly 0.5 to 1 ug RNA. TCRdb used MiXCR to reprocess the immunoSEQ multiplex PCR reads, holding one entry per CDR3 protein. The sample has 160,000 or so distinct CDR3 sequences; 94% are singletons. The sample comprised CD4+ T cells from PBMCs. The receptors shown here come from a human donor with Susac syndrome.

The chain links TRBV2 to TRBJ1-1; 7 nucleotides match TRBD1. After removal of 4 bases from V and 4 bases from J, the junction contained 3 bases not matched to a gene. This CDR3 is built from 13 residues. CDR1 and CDR2 from the germline V gene are SNHLY and FYNNEI. The CDR3 sequence: CASSGQGRTEAFF. In nucleotides, the CDR3 is TGTGCCAGCAGTGGACAGGGCCGCACTGAAGCTTTCTTT.

The chain is built from TRBV7-3 and TRBJ1-1; possible D gene TRBD1, 6 bases. With 5 bases removed from V and 4 bases from J, the gap between germline ends came to 14 bases. CDR1 and CDR2 from the germline V gene are SGHTA and FQGTGA. This CDR3 region has 14 residues. The CDR3 DNA reads TGTGCCAGCAGCCGAGGGGGTCCCGCCACTGAAGCTTTCTTT. Translation: CASSRGGPATEAFF.

The rearrangement links TRBV12-3 or TRBV12-4 to TRBJ2-1; D remains unclear. Trimming took off 1 base at V and 6 bases at J, with 7 bases between the two ends. The CDR3 extends over 13 amino acids. The CDR3 sequence is CASSLGSFNEQFF. The CDR3 bases are TGTGCCAGCAGTTTAGGCAGTTTCAATGAGCAGTTCTTC.

This clonotype has only one observation. The chain recombines TRBV4-1 with TRBJ2-7; a weak D match, TRBD2 (6 bases). The germline V gene encodes CDR1 MGHRA and CDR2 YSYEKL. V lost 1 base to trimming and J lost 4 bases, with 17 bases between them. This CDR3 is 16 amino acids long. The CDR3 sequence is CASSQGRGGGKYEQYF. The CDR3 bases are TGCGCCAGCAGCCAAGGTCGCGGTGGAGGGAAATACGAGCAGTACTTC.

V gene TRBV30 combines with J gene TRBJ2-2, with D unresolved. Trimming left V 3 bases short and J 6 bases short, with 5 bases between. There are 11 residues in the CDR3. Germline CDR1 is GTSNPN and CDR2 is SVGIG (reference sequence). The CDR3 loop reads CAWSLAGELFF. CDR3 coding DNA: TGTGCCTGGAGCCTAGCCGGGGAGCTGTTTTTT.

The chain is built from TRBV29-1 and TRBJ2-1; 11 nucleotides align to TRBD2. The germline gives CDR1 SQVTM, CDR2 ANQGSEA. V dropped 3 bases and J dropped 4; count of bases not matched to a gene: 11. This CDR3 is 17 amino acids long. CDR3 sequence: CSVEKVLAGGGYNEQFF. The CDR3 region has the DNA TGCAGCGTTGAGAAGGTCCTAGCGGGGGGTGGTTACAATGAGCAGTTCTTC.

This clonotype has just one count. The V and J genes are TRBV29-1 and TRBJ1-2; 9 bases match TRBD1. Per germline, CDR1 SQVTM and CDR2 ANQGSEA. Trimming at V came to 7 bases and at J to 8 bases, leaving 11 bases not matched to a gene. This CDR3 contains 13 residues. The CDR3 loop is CSGGGQGGKGYTF. DNA for the CDR3: TGCAGCGGCGGGGGACAGGGAGGTAAAGGCTACACCTTC. Full variable domain (missing parts from reference TRBV29-1 and TRBJ1-2): SAVISQKPSRDICQRGTSLTIQCQVDSQVTMMFWYRQQPGQSLTLIATANQGSEATYESGFVIDKFPISRPNLTFSTLTVSNMSPEDSSIYLCSGGGQGGKGYTFGSGTRLTVV.

The chain is built from TRBV20-1 and TRBJ2-5; 11 positions agree with TRBD2. V shed 8 bases and J 4 bases; nucleotides not matched to a gene: 3. Germline V gene lookup returns CDR1 DFQATT and CDR2 SNEGSKA (reference sequence). The length of the CDR3 is 12 residues. In DNA, the CDR3 is TGCAGTATAACTAGCGGGGGAGAGACCCAGTACTTC. It encodes CSITSGGETQYF.

The V gene is TRBV2, the J gene TRBJ2-1; possible D gene TRBD2, 6 bases. Per the germline V gene, CDR1 is SNHLY and CDR2 is FYNNEI. V was cut by 4 bases and J by 5 bases, with 9 bases left in between. The CDR3 has 13 residues. The CDR3 region has the DNA TGTGCCAGCAGTGTGGAGGGGAACAATGAGCAGTTCTTC. Translated: CASSVEGNNEQFF.

The CDR3 DNA reads as TGCAGCGTTGCCGGCGGTTCCCAAGAGACCCAGTACTTC. Its translation: CSVAGGSQETQYF. The rearrangement uses TRBV29-1 and TRBJ2-5; no clear D gene. Per the germline V gene, CDR1 is SQVTM and CDR2 is ANQGSEA. The CDR3 sequence is 13 residues long. Trimming pared 4 bases from V and 1 base from J, leaving 10 bases between.

This rearrangement joins TRBV2 to TRBJ1-6; no clear D. CDR1 is SNHLY and CDR2 is FYNNEI in the germline V gene. This CDR3 region has 13 residues. The V end was cut by 6 bases, the J end by 7 bases, with 10 bases between. CDR3 protein: CASSDNTNSPLHF. The CDR3 coding sequence is TGTGCCAGCAGCGATAACACAAATTCACCCCTCCACTTT.

The chain carries TRBV12-3 or TRBV12-4 and TRBJ2-5, with D unresolved. The CDR3 contains 11 residues. Trimming removed 4 bases from V and 7 bases from J, with 7 bases in between. CDR3 loop: CASSWEGTQYF. The CDR3 nucleotides are TGTGCCAGCAGTTGGGAAGGGACCCAGTACTTC.

The chain employs TRBV2 and TRBJ2-7; no clear D gene. CDR3 size: 10 residues. Germline assignment: CDR1 SNHLY and CDR2 FYNNEI. Trimming took 6 bases from V and 5 from J, leaving 5 bases between them. The CDR3 nucleotides read TGTGCCAGCAGGCAGAACGAGCAGTACTTC. As protein: CASRQNEQYF. The full variable domain, in which reference TRBV2 and TRBJ2-7 provide the parts outside the CDR3, is EPEVTQTPSHQVTQMGQEVILRCVPISNHLYFYWYRQILGQKVEFLVSFYNNEISEKSEIFDDQFSVERPDGSNFTLKIRSTKLEDSAMYFCASRQNEQYFGPGTRLTVT.

The chain couples TRBV3-1 to TRBJ2-2, with 9 positions matching TRBD2. Per germline, CDR1 LGHDT and CDR2 YNNKEL (reference sequence). The CDR3 spans 15 residues. The trim removed 1 base at V and 7 bases at J, leaving 4 bases unmatched. CDR3 bases: TGTGCCAGCAGCCAAGGACTAGCGGTGAGCGGGGAGCTGTTTTTT. This codes for CASSQGLAVSGELFF.

The chain combines TRBV20-1 with TRBJ1-5; a possible D gene is TRBD1 (6 bases). The CDR3 has 16 amino acids. Looked up from germline, CDR1 is DFQATT and CDR2 is SNEGSKA (reference sequence). The V end was cut by 0 bases, the J end by 4 bases, with 16 bases between. CDR3 protein: CSARDSAGAPNQPQHF. The CDR3 nucleotides read TGCAGTGCTAGAGACTCGGCAGGGGCTCCGAATCAGCCCCAGCATTTT.

The chain has TRBV20-1 and TRBJ2-5; D remains ambiguous. The CDR3 consists of 13 residues. Per germline, CDR1 DFQATT and CDR2 SNEGSKA (reference sequence). Trimming removed 5 bases from V and 2 bases from J, with 12 bases in between. The chain's CDR3 is CSAYRRGQETQYF. The CDR3 nucleotides are TGCAGTGCTTATAGGAGAGGACAAGAGACCCAGTACTTC.

The chain links TRBV20-1 to TRBJ2-3; no firm D call. The CDR3 runs 13 residues. V was trimmed by 2 bases and J by 4 bases, leaving 10 bases between them. Per the germline V gene, CDR1 is DFQATT and CDR2 is SNEGSKA (reference sequence). The DNA for the CDR3 is TGCAGTGCTAGATCCTTAACCGCAGATACGCAGTATTTT. Amino acids: CSARSLTADTQYF.

This rearrangement joins TRBV20-1 to TRBJ1-1; D remains unclear. Germline V CDR1 and CDR2: DFQATT, SNEGSKA (reference sequence). V was pared by 1 base and J by 5 bases, with 14 bases between. This CDR3 comprises 14 residues. CDR3 residues: CSARVPGRRTEAFF. The CDR3 DNA sequence: TGCAGTGCTAGAGTGCCGGGGAGGCGGACTGAAGCTTTCTTT.

In its sample, this clonotype was seen a few times. The chain recombines TRBV7-9 with TRBJ1-2; D possibly corresponds to TRBD1 (5 bases). CDR3 length equals 14 residues. Germline V gene sequence: CDR1 SEHNR, CDR2 FQNEAQ (reference sequence). V was clipped by 3 bases and J by 1 base, with 9 bases between them. This chain's CDR3 is CASSLGPSNYGYTF. As DNA, the CDR3 is TGTGCCAGCAGCTTGGGGCCGAGTAACTATGGCTACACCTTC.

CDR3 sequence (DNA): TGCAGTGCTGCCATAGGGGGCGGAGGGCACACAGATACGCAGTATTTT. Its translation is CSAAIGGGGHTDTQYF. The chain has TRBV20-1 and TRBJ2-3; tentative D call: TRBD1 (7 bases). Germline CDR1 and CDR2: DFQATT and SNEGSKA (reference sequence). Trimming took 5 bases from V and 2 from J, leaving 20 bases between them. CDR3 size: 16 residues.